This TCR beta chain was observed in a study of cytomegalovirus exposure and HLA in healthy donors. The data were produced by immunoSEQ multiplex PCR, yet TCRdb's version contains in-frame clones alone and is incomplete. Here the sample spans 120,000 or so clones, 88% being singletons. The donors were part of the validation cohort of 95 to 150 subjects. That cohort was separate from the first cohort, which comprised 550 to 750 subjects. The sequenced material came from PBMCs. The receptor was isolated from a woman aged 25 to 39 in good health and CMV-seropositive.

CDR3 coding DNA: TGTGCCAGCAGTGACGTGAGAACTAGCACAGATACGCAGTATTTT. It yields the protein CASSDVRTSTDTQYF. This rearrangement joins TRBV25-1 to TRBJ2-3; no clear D gene. CDR1 is MGHDK and CDR2 is SYGVNS in the germline V gene. The V end was cut by 3 bases, the J end by 0 bases, with 10 bases between. The CDR3 totals 15 residues.